This T cell receptor (beta chain) is from a study of T cell repertoires in cytomegalovirus infection (dated by TCRdb to between 2017 and 2020). Describing the broader study: Peptide stimulations targeted recently identified HLA-C-restricted CMV epitopes, whose presentation resists viral immunomodulation, together with well-studied HLA-B-restricted epitopes. Because public TCR beta signatures pointed to carriage of CMV infection together with the matching HLA type, the HLA type of each donor mattered for the analysis. Summary of the overall study and its limitations: Carriers of CMV infection plus the relevant HLA type were discriminated by the cumulative frequency of public TCR beta family members in the study cohort and in an independent approximately 360-donor cohort. The ex vivo response was dominated by HLA-C-restricted CMV-specific TCR beta clonotypes, and the single most frequent clonotype in two of eight donors was supplied by these HLA-C-restricted clonotypes.

What this sample's treatment or condition label stands for: in vitro stimulation with specific CMV peptide epitopes to enrich CMV-specific T cells. From V the trimming removes 0 bases and from J it removes 3 bases, while the gene matches leave 11 bases of the junction unaccounted for. CDR1 SGHTA and CDR2 FQGNSA were looked up in the germline V gene. The CDR3 region is 17 residues in length, termini included. Of all the DNA, just the CDR3 is kept, 51 bases in frame from base 1. TCRdb lists the instrument as Illumina HiSeq 1500. The public reads were quality trimmed at Q25 with fastp and then assembled into clones with MiXCR by TCRdb, keeping productive beta chains. Entries that share a CDR3 protein sequence are merged under the most common genes and DNA. Present in this sample are about 700,000 distinct CDR3 sequences, around 31% of which were seen just once. Together, the top ten hold 15% to 20% of the sample.

Concerning this clonotype: The antigen it recognizes is unknown. A much larger clone differs from this one at a single base, so this may be a read error. The CDR3 end shows no conserved phenylalanine or tryptophan, and so a read error is likely.

Rearrangement joined TRBV7-2 to TRBJ2-7, and 7 junctional nucleotides match TRBD2. The origin of this receptor is a human donor in good health (CMV status not recorded). Some clones in this sample may be carry-over from other donors' samples. The specimen was cultured PBMCs, collected from culture after CMV antigen stimulation. The nucleotide sequence reads as follows: TGTGCCAGCAGCTTAGCGCAATCAAGACTAGCCATCTACGAGCAGTACTCC. Translated, this is CASSLAQSRLAIYEQYS.